The T cell receptor (beta chain) under discussion was sequenced for a study of CD8+ T cells in alopecia areata. Reverse transcription of extracted RNA yielded cDNA, which provided the sequencing template. Sequencing was performed with immunoSEQ multiplex PCR; in TCRdb, only in-frame clones are kept and a portion is missing. The repertoire has under 350,000 clones, about three fifths of them found once; the top ten carry about 1.7%. Treatment in this sample: oral pan-JAK inhibitor, 5-10 mg twice daily. The researchers isolated CD4+ and CD8+ T cells from PBMCs by sorting. Specimen: CD4+ T cells sorted from blood, collected at week 24, from a patient treated with tofacitinib. The receptor was isolated from a human donor with alopecia areata.

CDR3 bases: TGTGCCAGCAGTGGGACAGGGTTGAACACTGAAGCTTTCTTT. Translated: CASSGTGLNTEAFF. The V call is TRBV25-1, the J call TRBJ1-1; 8 bases agree with TRBD1. The CDR3 extends over 14 amino acids. Looked up from germline, CDR1 is MGHDK and CDR2 is SYGVNS. Trimming cost V 4 bases and J 0 bases; bases outside gene matches: 1.